Included here is one T cell receptor (beta chain) sequence, with context. Its target is not known. The data are from a study of glioma-infiltrating T cells. Study-level results: Above-expected tissue-blood divergence occurred in all gliomas, most in low-grade ones. Only very few CDR3 sequences appeared in both tissue and blood.

Using RNA template, CDR3s of TCR alpha and beta were amplified with iRepertoire arm-PCR. Input was 100-400 ng of tissue mRNA or PBMC total RNA. In TCRdb, the multiplex PCR reads were re-called with MiXCR into one record per CDR3 protein. Among about 5,700 distinct CDR3 sequences listed, under 45% were seen once. The CDR3 is 16 residues long. With V trimmed by 4 bases and J by 5 bases, 14 bases remained unmatched. CDR1 is SGHKS, CDR2 YYEKEE, per germline (reference sequence). Material for sequencing was glioma tissue, nonneoplastic brain tissue, or PBMCs (not recorded which). The sequence came from a human donor with low-grade glioma or glioblastoma, undergoing nonglioma brain surgery, or in good health (not recorded which). The chain links TRBV5-5 to TRBJ2-7; 8 nucleotides align to TRBD1. CDR3 bases: TGTGCCAGCAGCCCCTCTCGCGGACAGGGAAGGAACGAGCAGTACTTC. It is translated as CASSPSRGQGRNEQYF. Together with reference TRBV5-5 and TRBJ2-7, the CDR3 gives the full variable domain: DAGVTQSPTHLIKTRGQQVTLRCSPISGHKSVSWYQQVLGQGPQFIFQYYEKEERGRGNFPDRFSARQFPNYSSELNVNALLLGDSALYLCASSPSRGQGRNEQYFGPGTRLTVT.